The subject of this entry is one T cell receptor (beta chain). Its antigen is undetermined. This sample was included in a study of shared clonotypes between healthy human individuals. Study summary: Plates per donor: three CD4 naive, three CD4 memory, two CD8 naive, one CD8 memory.

Notes on the study in general: Clonotypes shared by all four sorted-subset donors had higher generation probabilities than non-shared clonotypes. What naive subsets generally showed was a larger estimated richness than memory subsets showed.

Clones were read by immunoSEQ multiplex PCR, and TCRdb kept only the in-frame ones, dropping some. The sample has roughly 2,300,000 clones, less than 95% seen once. From germline, CDR1 is SGDLS and CDR2 YYNGEE. This CDR3 contains 16 residues. V gave up 0 bases and J gave up 0 bases, with 12 bases separating them. Every contributor of samples was a Caucasian grown-up residing in Nashville, Tennessee. The chain carries TRBV9 and TRBJ1-2, with D unresolved. The sequencing input was naive CD4+ T cells from PBMCs. The subset was: CD45RA+ positively selected. This sequence originates from a man in his late teens or twenties in good health. Some clones in this sample may be carry-over from other donors' samples. The CDR3 region has the DNA TGTGCCAGCAGCGTAGGGTCGGGCGGAGCTAACTATGGCTACACCTTC. This translates into CASSVGSGGANYGYTF.